This T cell receptor (beta chain) was documented in a study of T-cell memory formation after mild COVID-19. Overall study context: Each donor largely had its own TCR clusters.

There are many counts of this clonotype. The antigen remains undetermined. TCRdb fed the 5' RACE reads into MiXCR, producing one record per CDR3 protein. This sample has about 560,000 distinct CDR3 sequences; roughly 22% occur once, and the top ten carry around 9.2%. Trimming pared 0 bases from V and 15 bases from J, leaving 13 bases between. CDR3 length: 12 amino acids. The V gene's germline CDR1 is SGHRS and CDR2 YFSETQ. The study, taken as a whole, reports: Balance between CD4 and CD8 was seen in clones contracting day 15 to 85, and a CD4+ lean was seen in later expanders. Memory cells collected pre-infection included some clones that later responded, suggesting cross-reactive memory joined.

Sequencing used PBMCs or a T cell subset sorted from them (not recorded which). The sequence was collected from an adult woman who had mild COVID-19 (a few samples of this study predate the infection). Cell type and time point are not known. The V call is TRBV5-1, the J call TRBJ2-1; no firm D call. The CDR3 sequence is CASSLADQTRFF. In DNA form, the CDR3 reads TGCGCCAGCAGCTTGGCCGACCAAACTCGGTTCTTC.